This T cell receptor (beta chain) was recorded in a study of T cell responses to AZD1222 COVID-19 vaccine. The CDR3 extends over 14 amino acids. V dropped 0 bases and J dropped 2 bases, with 7 bases sitting between them. Per germline, CDR1 SGDLS and CDR2 YYNGEE. Produced via immunoSEQ multiplex PCR; TCRdb's table is partial and in-frame only. This sample has roughly 130,000 clones, with about nine tenths found just once. Concerning this clone itself: Its cognate antigen is unknown.

Study-wide findings and caveats: Without day 14 samples, only post-peak T cell repertoires were studied. Clonal diversity was possibly underestimated, and the donors were mostly white British, with more females. Just a handful of AZD1222 recipients tested seropositive at baseline.

The chain recombines TRBV9 with TRBJ2-3; D unclear. This clonotype was obtained from an adult in good health. This specimen was peripheral blood, taken on day 0 of MenACWY control vaccination. The CDR3 spells CASSVVGNTDTQYF. The CDR3 region has the DNA TGTGCCAGCAGCGTAGTAGGCAACACAGATACGCAGTATTTT.